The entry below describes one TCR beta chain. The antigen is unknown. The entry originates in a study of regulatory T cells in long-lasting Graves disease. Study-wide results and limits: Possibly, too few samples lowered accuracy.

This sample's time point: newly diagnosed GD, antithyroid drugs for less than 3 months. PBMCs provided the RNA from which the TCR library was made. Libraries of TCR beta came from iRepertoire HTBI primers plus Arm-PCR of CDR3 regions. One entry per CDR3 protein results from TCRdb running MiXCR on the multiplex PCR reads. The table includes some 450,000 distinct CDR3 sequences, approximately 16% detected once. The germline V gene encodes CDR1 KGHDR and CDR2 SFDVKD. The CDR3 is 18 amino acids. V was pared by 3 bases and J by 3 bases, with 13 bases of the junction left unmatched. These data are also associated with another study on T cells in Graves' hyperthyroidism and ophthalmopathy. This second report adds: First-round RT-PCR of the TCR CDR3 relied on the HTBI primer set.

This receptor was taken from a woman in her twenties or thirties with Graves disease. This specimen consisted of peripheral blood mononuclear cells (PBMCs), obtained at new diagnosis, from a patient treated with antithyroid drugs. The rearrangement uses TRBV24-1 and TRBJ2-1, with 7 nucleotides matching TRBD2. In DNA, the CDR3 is TGTGCCACCAGTGATATTCGCCCGACTAGCAGGGACTACAATGAGCAGTTCTTC. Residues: CATSDIRPTSRDYNEQFF.